This is a list of T cell receptor beta chains from one sample in a study of blood T cell repertoires in COVID-19. Data came from immunoSEQ multiplex PCR; TCRdb stores just in-frame clones and leaves some out. The sample carries a few hundred thousand clones, 88% recorded once. Sequenced: PBMCs or T cells enriched from blood (not recorded which). All receptors come from a woman under 30 who had been exposed to COVID-19. Each CDR3 is given with its conserved first and last residue. The D gene is left open where the match is weak. Some rows have no size entry. The others give once, few or many, or a class for an expanded clone.

clone_size | j_call | d_call | v_call | cdr3_nt | cdr3_aa
. | TRBJ1-4 | TRBD1 | TRBV5-1 | TGCGCCAGCAGCTTGTCGGGACAGGGTTATGAAAAACTGTTTTTT | CASSLSGQGYEKLFF
few | TRBJ1-5 | TRBD1 | TRBV15 | TGTGCCACCAGCAGATATACAGGGGTCAATCAGCCCCAGCATTTT | CATSRYTGVNQPQHF
. | TRBJ1-3 | . | TRBV24-1 | TGTGCCACCAGTGATGCCAGGGAACCTGGAAACACCATATATTTT | CATSDAREPGNTIYF
once | TRBJ2-3 | TRBD2 | TRBV7-2 | TGTGCCAGCAGCTTCGGGCTAGCGGCCACAGATACGCAGTATTTT | CASSFGLAATDTQYF
. | TRBJ2-2 | TRBD1 | TRBV27 | TGTGCCAGCAGTTTAGGGACAGCGAGAATGAACACCGGGGAGCTGTTTTTT | CASSLGTARMNTGELFF
. | TRBJ1-4 | . | TRBV5-6 | TGTGCCAGCAGCGCAAAGGGGACTAGTGAAAAACTGTTTTTT | CASSAKGTSEKLFF
. | TRBJ1-5 | TRBD1 | TRBV24-1 | TGTGCCACCAGTGATAGGCTCGACAGGGGACAGCCCCAGCATTTT | CATSDRLDRGQPQHF
few | TRBJ1-2 | TRBD1 | TRBV5-6 | TGTGCCAGCAGTCCCCCGAGACAGGGGTTAGACGGTAATGGCTACACCTTC | CASSPPRQGLDGNGYTF
. | TRBJ2-3 | TRBD2 | TRBV4-3 | TGCGCCAGCAGCCAAGGTAGCGGGGGGGTGGCGGTTGGAGATACGCAGTATTTT | CASSQGSGGVAVGDTQYF
. | TRBJ2-2 | TRBD1 | TRBV11-3 | TGTGCCAGCAGCCGAAGACAGGGTGGGCCCGGGGAGCTGTTTTTT | CASSRRQGGPGELFF
few | TRBJ2-7 | . | TRBV24-1 | TGTGCCACCAGTGACCCCCAGATCTACGAGCAGTACTTC | CATSDPQIYEQYF
. | TRBJ2-1 | TRBD2 | TRBV9 | TGTGCCAGCAGCGCCAAGCTAGCGGGGATTTCGAATGAGCAGTTCTTC | CASSAKLAGISNEQFF
. | TRBJ2-3 | . | TRBV11-2 | TGTGCCAGCAGCTTAGGGGCAGGGGCCTCAGATACGCAGTATTTT | CASSLGAGASDTQYF
once | TRBJ2-5 | TRBD2 | TRBV6-5 | TGTGCCAGCCAGCGGGAGGGCGGCGGTGGGCAGACCCAGTACTTC | CASQREGGGGQTQYF
. | TRBJ2-5 | . | TRBV12-5 | TGTGCTAGTCATTGGGGGGGCCTGGGAGAGACCCAGTACTTC | CASHWGGLGETQYF
. | TRBJ1-2 | . | TRBV3-1/TRBV3-2 | TGTGCCAGCAGCCAAGCCTTACAGGCTAACTATGGCTACACCTTC | CASSQALQANYGYTF
. | TRBJ2-7 | . | TRBV5-1 | TGCGCCAGCAGCCCCTGGGACACAAACTACGAGCAGTACTTC | CASSPWDTNYEQYF
once | TRBJ1-4 | . | TRBV5-1 | TGCGCCAGCAGCTTTGGGGGCCTGGGGACTAATGAAAAACTGTTTTTT | CASSFGGLGTNEKLFF
. | TRBJ1-1 | . | TRBV7-9 | TGTGCCAGCAGCTTAGGCGTGGGGACTCTCGCTTCGAACACTGAAGCTTTCTTT | CASSLGVGTLASNTEAFF
. | TRBJ1-1 | . | TRBV30 | TGTGCCTGGGACAGGTTTAACACTGAAGCTTTCTTT | CAWDRFNTEAFF
once | TRBJ1-6 | . | TRBV30 | TGTGCCTGGATGGGGACATTAGGGTCACCCCTCCACTTT | CAWMGTLGSPLHF
. | TRBJ1-5 | TRBD1 | TRBV27 | TGTGCCAGCAGTTCGCCGGGACAGGGCAATCAGCCCCAGCATTTT | CASSSPGQGNQPQHF
. | TRBJ2-7 | . | TRBV7-9 | TGTGCCAGCGGCGACAATTTGGCCAGGAACGAGCAGTACTTC | CASGDNLARNEQYF
. | TRBJ2-1 | . | TRBV27 | TGTGCCAGCAGTTTCGCCCCCAGCTCCTACAATGAGCAGTTCTTC | CASSFAPSSYNEQFF
. | TRBJ2-7 | TRBD2 | TRBV27 | TGTGCCAGCAGTCTAGCGGGGGGTCCCTACGAGCAGTACTTC | CASSLAGGPYEQYF
. | TRBJ2-7 | TRBD1 | TRBV11-2 | TGTGCCAGCAGCCCGATAAGGGACAGCTCCTACGAGCAGTACTTC | CASSPIRDSSYEQYF
. | TRBJ2-7 | TRBD1 | TRBV28 | TGTGCCAGCAGTTCCCCTGGACAGGGGGACTACGAGCAGTACTTC | CASSSPGQGDYEQYF
. | TRBJ2-7 | TRBD1 | TRBV6-5 | TGTGCCAGCAGCGATCCGGGACAGGGGTTCGCCGAGCAGTACTTC | CASSDPGQGFAEQYF
. | TRBJ2-1 | . | TRBV13 | TGTGCCAGCAGCCCTCGAGGAGAGGTGGACAATGAGCAGTTCTTC | CASSPRGEVDNEQFF
. | TRBJ1-1 | . | TRBV10-2 | TGCGCCAGCAGTGGACAGCCCCTGAACACTGAAGCTTTCTTT | CASSGQPLNTEAFF
. | TRBJ1-2 | . | TRBV3-1/TRBV3-2 | TGTGCCAGCAGCAGCATGGTAAACTATGGCTACACCTTC | CASSSMVNYGYTF
few | TRBJ1-1 | TRBD1 | TRBV4-3 | TGCGCCAGCAGCCAAGCAGGGGGCGGCCTCATCACCGCCCGAGCTTTCTTT | CASSQAGGGLITARAFF